This TCR beta chain derives from a study of early T cells in non-severe SARS-CoV-2 infection. MiXCR, run by TCRdb on the 5' RACE reads, gives a single entry per CDR3 protein. Here the sample spans about 48,000 distinct CDR3 sequences, about 5.6% being singletons. This CDR3 is built from 17 residues. The germline V gene encodes CDR1 SEHNR and CDR2 FQNEAQ (reference sequence). V was shortened by 1 base and J by 0 bases, with 13 bases between the two germline ends. This sequence joins TRBV7-9 and TRBJ2-1; the D gene is possibly TRBD2 (6 bases). The receptor's source is an adult who was a healthcare worker with PCR-confirmed SARS-CoV-2 infection or an uninfected control (not recorded which). Sequenced: whole blood. The CDR3 coding sequence is TGTGCCAGCAGCTTAGGAAGCGGGCATAGCTCCTACAATGAGCAGTTCTTC. As protein: CASSLGSGHSSYNEQFF. Supplemented by reference TRBV7-9 and TRBJ2-1, the full variable domain reads DTGVSQNPRHKITKRGQNVTFRCDPISEHNRLYWYRQTLGQGPEFLTYFQNEAQLEKSRLLSDRFSAERPKGSFSTLEIQRTEQGDSAMYLCASSLGSGHSSYNEQFFGPGTRLTVL.